Described below is a single T cell receptor beta chain sequence and its context. Its antigen remains unidentified. The repertoire was sequenced with immunoSEQ multiplex PCR; TCRdb's copy has only in-frame clones and lacks some. The data contain approximately 100,000 clones, about 85% of them seen just once; the ten biggest clones take up 2% to 2.5%. These data originate in a study of T cell responses to AZD1222 COVID-19 vaccine. Notes on the study in general: Spike as a whole was targeted by vaccine-associated CD4 TCRs, dominant at 160-218 and 743-854. With two AZD1222 doses given, Spike-specific TCR breadth and depth both rose. Donors were largely white British and mainly female; clonal diversity was possibly underestimated. Regions left unmutated in variants are reportedly the target of nearly half of spike-specific TCRs.

There are 14 residues in the CDR3. Germline V gene sequence: CDR1 SGDLS, CDR2 YYNGEE. Trimming cost V 3 bases and J 3 bases, with 11 bases left between them. The chain employs TRBV9 and TRBJ2-3; D is unresolved. The specimen comprised peripheral blood, sampled 28 days after the second AZD1222 dose. This TCR was recovered from an adult who received the AZD1222 COVID-19 vaccine. CDR3 nucleotides: TGTGCCAGCAGCGCCCCCCAATTTACAGATACGCAGTATTTT. Residues: CASSAPQFTDTQYF.